This T cell receptor beta chain stems from a study of response to subunit inactivated influenza vaccine. Many counts were recorded for this clonotype. Its antigen is still unknown. TCRdb reprocessed the RT-PCR reads with MiXCR, giving one entry per CDR3 protein. The data hold 530,000 or so distinct CDR3 sequences, with 12% observed a single time. General study results and limits: The authors put forward the suggestion that each seasonal influenza vaccination may bring in only a limited number of new T cells.

This CDR3 is built from 15 residues. J gave up 2 bases and V 2 bases, and 3 bases lay outside the gene matches. The germline V gene has CDR1 MNHEY and CDR2 SMNVEV (reference sequence). The source was PBMCs from blood, collected on the day of vaccination. The sequence came from a man between 45 and 60 years old who received an inactivated influenza vaccine. The V gene is TRBV27, the J gene TRBJ1-5; 7 bases match TRBD1. The CDR3 loop is CASSLRQGGNQPQHF. DNA of the CDR3: TGTGCCAGCAGTTTAAGACAGGGCGGCAATCAGCCCCAGCATTTT.